Below, 5 T cell receptor beta chains from the same sample are listed, as sequenced in a study of spatial heterogeneity in lung cancer. The sample's time point: sample taken at primary tumor resection. MiXCR was run by TCRdb on the 5' RACE reads, yielding one entry per CDR3 protein. The sample lists 6,500 to 9,000 distinct CDR3 sequences, about 20% seen once, with approximately 12% in the top ten. These receptors are not linked to any known antigen. General observations from the study: The study found that expanded intratumoral alpha and beta TCR counts tracked tumor mutation counts.

The sample in question was lung tumor tissue, obtained at surgery. The receptors derive from a female donor with early-stage non-small cell lung cancer.

The rearrangement uses TRBV7-2 and TRBJ1-3; maybe TRBD1 (5 bases). Germline lookup yields CDR1 SGHTA and CDR2 FQGNSA. There are 15 residues in the CDR3. Deletions cut 3 bases from V and 4 bases from J, with 13 bases between. In DNA form, the CDR3 reads TGTGCCAGCAGCTTGGAAACAGGCCAGGGAAACACCATATATTTT. It codes for CASSLETGQGNTIYF.

This clonotype was detected a few times. The rearrangement uses TRBV7-9 and TRBJ2-7; 8 nucleotides align to TRBD1. Germline V gene lookup returns CDR1 SEHNR and CDR2 FQNEAQ (reference sequence). CDR3 length equals 15 residues. Trimming at V came to 0 bases and at J to 7 bases, leaving 8 bases not matched to a gene. The CDR3 DNA reads TGTGCCAGCAGCTTAGCGGTAGGACAGGGAATAGAGCAGTACTTC. This codes for CASSLAVGQGIEQYF.

This clonotype was detected only a few times. The rearrangement links TRBV28 to TRBJ2-1; 8 bases map to TRBD1. This CDR3 has 12 residues. V lost 5 bases and J lost 15; bases outside the gene matches: 9. CDR1 and CDR2 from the germline V gene are MDHEN and SYDVKM. CDR3 bases: TGTGCCAGCAGTACTAGTGACAGGGGACGGTTCTTC. This encodes CASSTSDRGRFF.

This clonotype showed up just a few times. V and J are TRBV7-9 and TRBJ2-1; 9 nucleotides align to TRBD1. From germline, CDR1 is SEHNR and CDR2 FQNEAQ (reference sequence). J lost 4 bases, V lost 5 bases, and 6 bases had no gene match. CDR3 length: 15 amino acids. CDR3 nucleotides: TGTGCCAGCAGCCGCCGGACAGGGGTTTACAATGAGCAGTTCTTC. It translates to CASSRRTGVYNEQFF.

The genes are TRBV7-9 and TRBJ2-6; 8 bases line up with TRBD1. The germline V gene has CDR1 SEHNR and CDR2 FQNEAQ (reference sequence). V was clipped by 5 bases and J by 11 bases; unmatched bases: 8. The CDR3 sequence is 14 residues long. The CDR3 DNA follows: TGTGCCAGCAGCCGAGGACAGGGTTGGGACGTCCTGACTTTC. It is translated as CASSRGQGWDVLTF.